A single sample gave rise to the 19 T cell receptor beta chains below, sequenced in a study of TIL therapy for anti-PD-1-resistant metastatic lung cancer (dated by TCRdb to the early 2020s). According to the study, the label for this sample's time point signals: pre-treatment sample, taken before nivolumab and TIL therapy. The immunoSEQ v3 hsTCRB kit was used to amplify TCR beta CDR3 regions from genomic DNA through bias-controlled multiplex PCR. Not all clones reach the TCRdb copy of this immuneACCESS table, which keeps in-frame sequences only. Checked studies attribute under half of the gap to unresolved V genes and leave the rest unexplained. This sample holds 15,000 to 20,000 clones; around 82% were observed only once. 2% to 2.5% of the sample rests with the top ten. The specimen comprised blood, sampled at baseline. These receptors were collected from a person between 30 and 79 years old with non-small cell lung cancer.

The V gene is TRBV6-5, the J gene TRBJ2-7, with 9 bases lining up with TRBD1. Looked up from germline, CDR1 is MNHEY and CDR2 is SVGAGI. V trimming: 0 bases; J trimming: 4 bases; junction bases outside the gene matches: 4. This CDR3 has 15 amino acids. The CDR3 DNA reads as TGTGCCAGCAGTTACTCCGGGACAGGGATGTACGAGCAGTACTTC. Amino acids: CASSYSGTGMYEQYF.

The chain joins TRBV7-2 to TRBJ2-3; D unclear. Germline loops: CDR1 SGHTA, CDR2 FQGNSA. Trimming removed 3 bases from V and 2 bases from J, with 3 bases in between. This CDR3 has 12 amino acids. CDR3 DNA sequence: TGTGCCAGCAGCTTCCTCACAGATACGCAGTATTTT. Its protein is CASSFLTDTQYF.

V usage is TRBV28 and J usage is TRBJ2-5; the D gene could be TRBD1 or TRBD2 (7 bases each). Germline CDR1 and CDR2: MDHEN and SYDVKM. This CDR3 comprises 15 residues. V was pared by 6 bases and J by 4 bases, with 18 bases between. The CDR3 nucleotides are TGTGCCAGCAGCAATACAGGGGAGGGGAGAGAGACCCAGTACTTC. Protein: CASSNTGEGRETQYF.

The chain is built from TRBV7-2 and TRBJ1-3; tentatively, D is TRBD1 (6 bases). Germline V gene lookup returns CDR1 SGHTA and CDR2 FQGNSA. There are 15 residues in the CDR3. Trimming cost V 5 bases and J 1 base, with 12 bases left between them. The CDR3 spells CASSPRGGSGNTIYF. CDR3 coding DNA: TGTGCCAGCAGCCCCCGAGGGGGGTCTGGAAACACCATATATTTT.

The gene calls are TRBV28 and TRBJ2-1; D is unclear. This CDR3 has 14 amino acids. CDR1 and CDR2 (germline): MDHEN, SYDVKM. Trimming took 6 bases from V and 1 from J, leaving 10 bases between them. The CDR3, as DNA: TGTGCCAGCAGCAAGGTTCCTTCCTACAATGAGCAGTTCTTC. The encoded protein is CASSKVPSYNEQFF.

The chain employs TRBV4-2 and TRBJ2-5; 8 nucleotides line up with TRBD1. J lost 5 bases, V lost 1 base, and 3 bases had no gene match. The germline CDR1 and CDR2 sequences are LGHNA and YNFKEQ. This CDR3 is built from 14 residues. The CDR3 region is CASSQADRAETQYF. The CDR3 DNA follows: TGTGCCAGCAGCCAAGCGGACAGGGCCGAGACCCAGTACTTC.

J is TRBJ1-5 and V is TRBV6-5; TRBD1 aligns across 9 bases. This CDR3 has 16 residues. J was trimmed by 2 bases and V by 0 bases; bases with no gene match: 2. The germline gives CDR1 MNHEY, CDR2 SVGAGI. The CDR3 DNA reads as TGTGCCAGCAGTTACTCTTGGACAGGGGGCAATCAGCCCCAGCATTTT. Its translation: CASSYSWTGGNQPQHF.

The gene calls are TRBV28 and TRBJ2-2; 9 nucleotides align to TRBD1. This CDR3 spans 14 amino acids. The V gene's germline CDR1 is MDHEN and CDR2 SYDVKM. J gave up 6 bases and V 6 bases, and 5 bases lay outside the gene matches. Written as DNA, the CDR3 is TGTGCCAGCAGGGGACAGGGTGCACCCGGGGAGCTGTTTTTT. It translates to CASRGQGAPGELFF.

The rearrangement joins TRBV5-1 to TRBJ2-1; 11 bases agree with TRBD2. V gave up 4 bases and J gave up 6 bases; unmatched junction bases: 6. The CDR3 spans 15 residues. The V gene's germline CDR1 is SGHRS and CDR2 YFSETQ. The CDR3 spells CASSPLGTSGNEQFF. CDR3 nucleotide sequence: TGCGCCAGCAGCCCACTCGGGACTAGCGGCAATGAGCAGTTCTTC.

This rearrangement joins TRBV9 to TRBJ2-7, with D perhaps being TRBD1 or TRBD2 (7 bases each). The CDR3 has 12 residues. V was clipped by 4 bases and J by 8 bases, with 13 bases between them. The germline V gene encodes CDR1 SGDLS and CDR2 YYNGEE. CDR3 region: CASSQGGGQQYF. CDR3 nucleotides: TGTGCCAGCAGCCAGGGGGGGGGCCAGCAGTACTTC.

The V and J genes are TRBV6-1 and TRBJ1-1, with a weak D call TRBD1 (5 bases). The CDR3 length is 14 residues. V lost 3 bases to trimming and J lost 4 bases, with 12 bases between them. Germline-derived CDR1 and CDR2 are MNHNS and SASEGT. This CDR3 is CASSELGGPTEAFF. The DNA for the CDR3 is TGTGCCAGCAGTGAGCTGGGGGGACCCACTGAAGCTTTCTTT.

The chain combines TRBV4-3 with TRBJ2-2; D call uncertain. This CDR3 contains 13 residues. V lost 3 bases, J lost 2 bases, and 4 bases lay in between. CDR1 is LGHNA and CDR2 is YSLEER in the germline V gene. As DNA, the CDR3 is TGCGCCAGCAGCCACGCCAACACCGGGGAGCTGTTTTTT. Protein: CASSHANTGELFF.

In DNA, the CDR3 is TGTGCCAGTAGTATGGCAGGGACTCCGCGTGGGGGATCTTATGGCTACACCTTC. Translating gives CASSMAGTPRGGSYGYTF. The chain combines TRBV19 with TRBJ1-2; D perhaps matches TRBD1 (5 bases). There are 18 residues in the CDR3. The V gene's germline CDR1 is LNHDA and CDR2 SQIVND (reference sequence). V was cut by 3 bases and J by 5 bases, with 25 bases left in between.

This clone came up once. The J gene is TRBJ1-6, the V gene TRBV19, with a weak D call TRBD1 (5 bases). Germline CDR1 and CDR2: LNHDA and SQIVND (reference sequence). CDR3 size: 14 residues. The V end was cut by 5 bases, the J end by 13 bases, with 18 bases between. The CDR3 region has the DNA TGTGCCAGTAGTGGCGGAGGAGGGGTGGCTCCCCTCCACTTT. It codes for CASSGGGGVAPLHF. Based on the CDR3 plus reference TRBV19 and TRBJ1-6, the full variable domain is DGGITQSPKYLFRKEGQNVTLSCEQNLNHDAMYWYRQDPGQGLRLIYYSQIVNDFQKGDIAEGYSVSREKKESFPLTVTSAQKNPTAFYLCASSGGGGVAPLHFGNGTRLTVT.

The chain recombines TRBV28 with TRBJ2-3, with D hard to call. Between the trimmed V and J ends, which lost 1 base and 4 bases, there was a span of 12 bases. This CDR3 spans 15 amino acids. Germline V gene data show CDR1 as MDHEN and CDR2 as SYDVKM. The CDR3 protein is CASSLFSTSADTQYF. In DNA, the CDR3 is TGTGCCAGCAGTTTATTTTCTACCTCCGCAGATACGCAGTATTTT.

This clone appeared a few times. V is TRBV7-9 and J is TRBJ1-2, with TRBD1 matching over 7 bases. CDR1 SEHNR and CDR2 FQNEAQ come from the germline V gene (reference sequence). V shed 3 bases, J shed 2 bases, and the junction held 6 bases outside the gene matches. This CDR3 comprises 15 residues. The CDR3 DNA reads as TGTGCCAGCAGCTTCGGGACAGATGAAAACTATGGCTACACCTTC. It translates to CASSFGTDENYGYTF.

The V and J genes are TRBV4-1 and TRBJ2-7; 7 nucleotides align to TRBD1. V lost 1 base to trimming and J lost 3 bases; unmatched junction nucleotides: 12. Per germline, CDR1 MGHRA and CDR2 YSYEKL. There are 17 residues in the CDR3. Written as DNA, the CDR3 is TGCGCCAGCAGCCAAGTGGGGTGGGGGCAGGGGGACTACGAGCAGTACTTC. It translates to CASSQVGWGQGDYEQYF.

As to this clone: The same CDR3 arises from other DNA sequences in this sample as well. The CDR3 bases are TGTGCCAGCAGTGCTGGGCCATATAATTCACCCCTCCACTTT. This codes for CASSAGPYNSPLHF. This chain connects TRBV6-1 to TRBJ1-6; D is undetermined. This CDR3 is 14 amino acids long. Germline V CDR1 and CDR2: MNHNS, SASEGT. With 4 bases removed from V and 4 bases from J, the gap between germline ends came to 8 bases.

The chain is built from TRBV9 and TRBJ1-2, with no clear D. V dropped 3 bases and J dropped 0 bases, with 15 bases sitting between them. This CDR3 contains 16 residues. The germline V gene encodes CDR1 SGDLS and CDR2 YYNGEE. CDR3 bases: TGTGCCAGCAGCGGTCCCCGAAAGGTTACTAACTATGGCTACACCTTC. Translation gives CASSGPRKVTNYGYTF.